This T cell receptor beta chain was sequenced during a study of blood T cells in healthy people across ages. Together with a sample-barcoded 5' primer, a J-beta primer mix was included in a second PCR lasting roughly 7 to 11 cycles. One entry per CDR3 protein, called by TCRdb with MiXCR from the 5' RACE reads. Among 910,000 or so distinct CDR3 sequences listed, roughly 51% were seen once. This clonotype has a handful of counts. Donors gave around 9.8 milliliters of peripheral blood apiece. Every sample had a minimum of 6.5 million PBMCs isolated. V lost 0 bases and J 2 bases, leaving 12 bases between the germline ends. CDR1 is SEHNR, CDR2 FQNEAQ, per germline (reference sequence). The CDR3 has 16 residues.

This clonotype was sampled from a woman aged 55-70 years in good health. The chain combines TRBV7-9 with TRBJ2-3; D perhaps matches TRBD2 (6 bases). Sequenced material: blood. The DNA of the CDR3 is TGTGCCAGCAGCTTAGCCGGGCGGGAACCCACAGATACGCAGTATTTT. Amino acid sequence: CASSLAGREPTDTQYF.